The 32 T cell receptor beta chains in this list originate from one sample, sequenced in a study of cytomegalovirus exposure and HLA in healthy donors. The PCR made use of 60 Vbeta and 13 Jbeta primers. Here immunoSEQ multiplex PCR was the method, and the copy in TCRdb shows in-frame clones only, minus some. This sample's clone table lists 150,000 to 200,000 clones. The specimen sequenced was PBMCs. The receptors here all came from a man aged 25-45 years in good health and CMV-seronegative.

The chain joins TRBV29-1 to TRBJ1-4; no firm D call. This CDR3 is 13 amino acids long. Germline V CDR1 and CDR2: SQVTM, ANQGSEA. V gave up 5 bases and J gave up 0 bases, with 7 bases separating them. For the CDR3, the DNA is TGCAGCGTTATGTGGCCAACTAATGAAAAACTGTTTTTT. It encodes CSVMWPTNEKLFF. Variable domain in full (rest from reference TRBV29-1 and TRBJ1-4): SAVISQKPSRDICQRGTSLTIQCQVDSQVTMMFWYRQQPGQSLTLIATANQGSEATYESGFVIDKFPISRPNLTFSTLTVSNMSPEDSSIYLCSVMWPTNEKLFFGSGTQLSVL.

This chain joins TRBV29-1 and TRBJ1-3, with 9 bases aligning to TRBD1. The CDR3 totals 13 residues. Germline CDR1 is SQVTM and CDR2 is ANQGSEA. The V gene end was trimmed by 7 bases and the J gene end by 2 bases; junction bases not matched to a gene: 3. CDR3 protein: CSARTGAGNTIYF. The CDR3 bases are TGCAGCGCCCGGACAGGGGCTGGAAACACCATATATTTT.

Of note for this clone: The CDR3 does not close with the conserved phenylalanine or tryptophan, likely indicating a read error. This chain connects TRBV2 to TRBJ2-7; D gene ambiguous. Germline assignment: CDR1 SNHLY and CDR2 FYNNEI. V shed 4 bases and J shed 3 bases, with 7 bases lying between them. There are 12 residues in the CDR3. The CDR3 DNA is TGTGCCAGCAGTGTACAGAGCTACGAGCAGTACCTC. Amino acids: CASSVQSYEQYL.

The J gene is TRBJ1-3, the V gene TRBV2, with 7 positions matching TRBD1. This CDR3 is built from 12 residues. Trimming removed 9 bases from V and 4 bases from J; junction bases left unmatched: 3. Germline CDR1 reads SNHLY; CDR2 reads FYNNEI. This CDR3 reads CASDRVGNTIYF. CDR3 DNA: TGTGCCAGTGACAGGGTCGGAAACACCATATATTTT.

This rearrangement joins TRBV10-3 to TRBJ2-1; D is possibly TRBD2 (6 bases). The CDR3 has 13 residues. CDR1 is ENHRY, CDR2 SYGVKD, per germline. V lost 11 bases and J lost 8, with 19 bases in between. The CDR3 here is CALGAGPLHEQFF. The DNA for the CDR3 is TGTGCCCTAGGGGCGGGGCCCCTGCATGAGCAGTTCTTC.

This chain links TRBV5-1 with TRBJ2-5; D may be TRBD2 (5 bases). The J call is doubtful: the DNA matches TRBJ2-7 better. CDR1 is SGHRS, CDR2 YFSETQ, per germline. This CDR3 has 14 residues. The DNA of the CDR3 is TGCGCCAGCAGGAATACCGGGGTTGTCTACGAGCAGTACTTC. It is translated as CASRNTGVVYEQYF.

This chain joins TRBV6-5 and TRBJ2-2; weak D call: TRBD2 (5 bases). CDR3 size: 14 residues. V lost 5 bases and J lost 3, with 10 bases in between. The germline CDR1 and CDR2 sequences are MNHEY and SVGAGI. The CDR3: CASSLSGYTGELFF. The CDR3 nucleotides are TGTGCCAGCAGTCTCAGCGGATACACCGGGGAGCTGTTTTTT.

The chain couples TRBV7-9 to TRBJ2-6; D possibly corresponds to TRBD2 (6 bases). The CDR3 covers 15 residues. Germline CDR1 and CDR2: SEHNR and FQNEAQ (reference sequence). The V and J ends lost 4 bases and 2 bases respectively, with 9 bases between them. CDR3 residues: CASSSRGTGANVLTF. CDR3 DNA sequence: TGTGCCAGCAGCTCCCGGGGGACTGGGGCCAACGTCCTGACTTTC.

V gene TRBV13 combines with J gene TRBJ2-3; 8 bases align to TRBD1. The CDR3 extends over 14 amino acids. Germline V lookup: CDR1 PRHDT, CDR2 FYEKMQ (reference sequence). V dropped 5 bases and J dropped 4; count of bases not matched to a gene: 5. CDR3 loop: CASSMDRAADTQYF. The CDR3, as DNA: TGTGCCAGCAGCATGGACAGGGCGGCAGATACGCAGTATTTT.

The rearrangement joins TRBV7-2 to TRBJ2-2; TRBD2 agrees at 14 bases. The CDR3 covers 16 residues. The V segment lost 5 bases and the J segment 7 bases; nucleotides outside the gene matches: 6. The germline gives CDR1 SGHTA, CDR2 FQGNSA. The CDR3 DNA follows: TGTGCCAGCAGCCAGGGACTAGCGGGAGTTATCGGGGAGCTGTTTTTT. The encoded protein is CASSQGLAGVIGELFF.

J is TRBJ1-4 and V is TRBV6-6; no firm D call. CDR3 length: 12 residues. Trimming took 5 bases from V and 10 from J, leaving 11 bases between them. CDR1 MNHNY and CDR2 SVGAGI come from the germline V gene (reference sequence). The CDR3 spells CASSPVGRKLFF. CDR3 nucleotide sequence: TGTGCCAGCAGTCCCGTGGGCCGAAAACTGTTTTTT.

The chain recombines TRBV27 with TRBJ2-1, with D perhaps matching TRBD1 (5 bases). This CDR3 has 13 residues. Germline lookup yields CDR1 MNHEY and CDR2 SMNVEV (reference sequence). The germline V and J ends were trimmed by 3 bases and 2 bases, with 5 bases remaining between them. CDR3 region: CASSFRAYNEQFF. DNA of the CDR3: TGTGCCAGCAGTTTCAGGGCCTACAATGAGCAGTTCTTC.

The chain combines TRBV5-5 with TRBJ2-3; 10 nucleotides line up with TRBD2. V was clipped by 4 bases and J by 0 bases; unmatched bases: 5. From germline, CDR1 is SGHKS and CDR2 YYEKEE (reference sequence). The CDR3 sequence is 16 residues long. The CDR3 reads CASSLMTSGSTDTQYF. Written as DNA, the CDR3 is TGTGCCAGCAGCCTAATGACTAGCGGGAGCACAGATACGCAGTATTTT.

The gene calls are TRBV30 and TRBJ1-5; unclear D gene. The CDR3 totals 13 residues. Trimming left V 0 bases short and J 4 bases short, with 7 bases between. Germline V lookup: CDR1 GTSNPN, CDR2 SVGIG (reference sequence). Here the CDR3 reads CAWSVSGNQPQHF. The DNA for the CDR3 is TGTGCCTGGAGTGTGAGCGGAAATCAGCCCCAGCATTTT. Full variable domain (outside the CDR3, taken from reference TRBV30 and TRBJ1-5): SQTIHQWPATLVQPVGSPLSLECTVEGTSNPNLYWYRQAAGRGLQLLFYSVGIGQISSEVPQNLSASRPQDRQFILSSKKLLLSDSGFYLCAWSVSGNQPQHFGDGTRLSIL.

The chain joins TRBV29-1 to TRBJ2-5; 7 bases fit TRBD1. Germline CDR1 SQVTM, CDR2 ANQGSEA. V shed 4 bases, J shed 1 base, and the junction held 12 bases outside the gene matches. The CDR3 is made up of 16 amino acids. The CDR3: CSVVVTGQMFQETQYF. CDR3 sequence (DNA): TGCAGCGTTGTGGTTACGGGACAGATGTTCCAAGAGACCCAGTACTTC.

This chain connects TRBV18 to TRBJ2-7, with D tentatively TRBD1 (5 bases). CDR3 length: 15 amino acids. Germline loops: CDR1 KGHSH, CDR2 LQKENI. V lost 2 bases, J lost 1 base, and 12 bases lay in between. The CDR3, as DNA: TGTGCCAGCTCACCATTAAGGGGCCCTTCCTACGAGCAGTACTTC. As protein: CASSPLRGPSYEQYF. Full variable domain (remainder filled in from reference TRBV18 and TRBJ2-7): NAGVMQNPRHLVRRRGQEARLRCSPMKGHSHVYWYRQLPEEGLKFMVYLQKENIIDESGMPKERFSAEFPKEGPSILRIQQVVRGDSAAYFCASSPLRGPSYEQYFGPGTRLTVT.

The chain recombines TRBV7-6 with TRBJ1-5; D unresolved. Germline V gene sequence: CDR1 SGHVS, CDR2 FNYEAQ. V was clipped by 1 base and J by 3 bases, with 7 bases between them. This CDR3 is 14 amino acids long. The CDR3 sequence is CASSLDSLNQPQHF. CDR3 nucleotide sequence: TGTGCCAGCAGCTTAGACAGTCTCAATCAGCCCCAGCATTTT.

This chain uses TRBV10-2 with TRBJ2-7; TRBD1 aligns across 7 bases. This CDR3 region has 16 residues. The germline gives CDR1 WSHSY, CDR2 SAAADI. Trimming removed 3 bases from V and 0 bases from J; junction bases left unmatched: 8. CDR3 sequence (DNA): TGCGCCAGCAGTGACCCGGGACAGATGAGCTCCTACGAGCAGTACTTC. Encoded protein: CASSDPGQMSSYEQYF.

The V call is TRBV7-3, the J call TRBJ2-7; 7 positions match TRBD2. This CDR3 is 14 amino acids long. Germline V CDR1 and CDR2: SGHTA, FQGTGA. The V gene end was trimmed by 1 base and the J gene end by 5 bases; junction bases not matched to a gene: 5. CDR3 sequence reads: CASSLRGGTNEQYF. The CDR3 DNA sequence: TGTGCCAGCAGCTTAAGGGGGGGGACCAACGAGCAGTACTTC. Together with reference TRBV7-3 and TRBJ2-7, the CDR3 gives the full variable domain: GAGVSQTPSNKVTEKGKYVELRCDPISGHTALYWYRQSLGQGPEFLIYFQGTGAADDSGLPNDRFFAVRPEGSVSTLKIQRTERGDSAVYLCASSLRGGTNEQYFGPGTRLTVT.

The CDR3 sequence is CASSLGPEWSGELFF. The CDR3 DNA reads TGTGCCAGCAGCTTAGGGCCGGAGTGGTCCGGGGAGCTGTTTTTT. The rearrangement joins TRBV7-6 to TRBJ2-2; no firm D call. V lost 1 base and J 6 bases, leaving 12 bases between the germline ends. This CDR3 comprises 15 residues. The germline V gene has CDR1 SGHVS and CDR2 FNYEAQ.

The chain recombines TRBV19 with TRBJ2-2; 7 bases align to TRBD1. The V gene end was trimmed by 6 bases and the J gene end by 7 bases; junction bases not matched to a gene: 5. This CDR3 comprises 13 residues. The germline V gene has CDR1 LNHDA and CDR2 SQIVND (reference sequence). The CDR3 sequence: CASSDRVIGELFF. The CDR3 coding sequence is TGTGCCAGTAGCGACAGGGTAATCGGGGAGCTGTTTTTT.

The genes are TRBV4-1 and TRBJ2-7; possible D gene TRBD1, 6 bases. There are 14 residues in the CDR3. The germline V gene encodes CDR1 MGHRA and CDR2 YSYEKL. V gave up 3 bases and J gave up 2 bases, with 11 bases separating them. This CDR3 reads CASSHPGQTYEQYF. CDR3 sequence (DNA): TGCGCCAGCAGCCATCCGGGACAAACCTACGAGCAGTACTTC.

This chain uses TRBV5-1 with TRBJ1-2; 9 bases agree with TRBD1. Germline values: CDR1 SGHRS, CDR2 YFSETQ. The CDR3 is made up of 13 amino acids. V lost 3 bases, J lost 7 bases, and 4 bases stayed unmatched. In nucleotides, the CDR3 is TGCGCCAGCAGCTCGGGGACAGGGCTTGGCTACACCTTC. As protein: CASSSGTGLGYTF.

The chain carries TRBV27 and TRBJ1-1; 7 nucleotides agree with TRBD1. Germline V gene data show CDR1 as MNHEY and CDR2 as SMNVEV (reference sequence). The V segment lost 6 bases and the J segment 4 bases; nucleotides outside the gene matches: 8. This CDR3 is 14 amino acids long. In nucleotides, the CDR3 is TGTGCCAGCAGGCCTAACAGACAGGGCACTGAAGCTTTCTTT. Protein product: CASRPNRQGTEAFF.

The chain combines TRBV7-3 with TRBJ1-6; D ambiguous. The length of the CDR3 is 15 residues. V gave up 2 bases and J gave up 8 bases, with 13 bases separating them. CDR1 SGHTA and CDR2 FQGTGA come from the germline V gene. Here the CDR3 DNA reads TGTGCCAGCAGCTTACAACCCGACGGGGATTCACCCCTCCACTTT. This codes for CASSLQPDGDSPLHF.

The V gene is TRBV6-5, the J gene TRBJ2-5; 7 bases fit TRBD1. Per the germline V gene, CDR1 is MNHEY and CDR2 is SVGAGI. J was trimmed by 5 bases and V by 6 bases; bases with no gene match: 6. The CDR3 sequence is 13 residues long. The CDR3 is CASRHRGLETQYF. DNA of the CDR3: TGTGCCAGCAGACACAGGGGTTTGGAGACCCAGTACTTC.

The genes are TRBV27 and TRBJ2-7; D perhaps matches TRBD2 (6 bases). Germline V gene sequence: CDR1 MNHEY, CDR2 SMNVEV (reference sequence). V lost 6 bases and J 3 bases, leaving 15 bases between the germline ends. This CDR3 has 14 amino acids. CDR3 amino acids: CASSLTVGGYEQYF. DNA of the CDR3: TGTGCCAGCAGCCTAACCGTCGGGGGCTACGAGCAGTACTTC.

This chain links TRBV5-5 with TRBJ2-2, with TRBD1 matching over 7 bases. Germline CDR1 reads SGHKS; CDR2 reads YYEKEE (reference sequence). The CDR3 totals 15 residues. The ends lost 5 bases at V and 3 bases at J; junction bases unmatched: 7. CDR3 DNA sequence: TGTGCCAGCAGGATTATCGACAGGGACACCGGGGAGCTGTTTTTT. Translation gives CASRIIDRDTGELFF.

The genes are TRBV5-1 and TRBJ2-1; TRBD1 matches at 7 bases. The CDR3 length is 16 residues. In germline, CDR1 is SGHRS, CDR2 YFSETQ. The V gene end was trimmed by 9 bases and the J gene end by 5 bases; junction bases not matched to a gene: 17. The CDR3 loop reads CATKRLTGQADNEQFF. For the CDR3, the DNA is TGCGCCACCAAGAGACTGACAGGGCAGGCTGACAATGAGCAGTTCTTC.

The chain couples TRBV11-2 to TRBJ2-7; 8 nucleotides align to TRBD1. CDR1 and CDR2 from the germline V gene are SGHAT and FQNNGV. This CDR3 is 15 amino acids long. The J segment lost 3 bases and the V segment lost 3 bases, leaving 7 bases of the junction unmatched. As DNA, the CDR3 is TGTGCCAGCAGCTTGGGACAGGAAGTTATCTACGAGCAGTACTTC. It is translated as CASSLGQEVIYEQYF.

The V call is TRBV5-1, the J call TRBJ1-1; possibly TRBD1 for D (5 bases). Germline V gene lookup returns CDR1 SGHRS and CDR2 YFSETQ. The CDR3 consists of 15 residues. Trimming took 0 bases from V and 4 from J, leaving 13 bases between them. CDR3: CASSLVGQAGTEAFF. The CDR3 region has the DNA TGCGCCAGCAGCTTGGTGGGGCAGGCAGGCACTGAAGCTTTCTTT.

The V call is TRBV9, the J call TRBJ1-4; weak D call: TRBD1 (6 bases). The V end was cut by 3 bases, the J end by 7 bases, with 16 bases between. The germline V gene encodes CDR1 SGDLS and CDR2 YYNGEE. CDR3 length equals 15 residues. The CDR3 nucleotides are TGTGCCAGCAGCGCAGATGGGACAAGCGCTGAAAAACTGTTTTTT. Amino acids: CASSADGTSAEKLFF.